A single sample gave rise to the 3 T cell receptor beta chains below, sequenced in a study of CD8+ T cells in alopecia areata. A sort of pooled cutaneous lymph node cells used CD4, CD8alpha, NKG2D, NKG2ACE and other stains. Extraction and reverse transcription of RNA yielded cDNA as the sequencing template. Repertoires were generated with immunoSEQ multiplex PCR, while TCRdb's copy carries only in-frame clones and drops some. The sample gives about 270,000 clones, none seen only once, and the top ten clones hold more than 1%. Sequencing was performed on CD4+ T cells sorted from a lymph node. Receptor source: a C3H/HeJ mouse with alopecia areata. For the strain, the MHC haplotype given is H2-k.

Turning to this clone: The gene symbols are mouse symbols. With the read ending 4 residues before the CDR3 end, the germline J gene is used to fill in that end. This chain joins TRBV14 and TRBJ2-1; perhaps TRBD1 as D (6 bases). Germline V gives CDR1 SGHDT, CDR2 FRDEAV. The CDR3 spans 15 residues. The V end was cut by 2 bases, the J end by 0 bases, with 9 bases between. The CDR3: CASSLRDNNYAEQFF. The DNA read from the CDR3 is TGTGCCAGCAGTTTAAGGGACAATAACTATGCT.

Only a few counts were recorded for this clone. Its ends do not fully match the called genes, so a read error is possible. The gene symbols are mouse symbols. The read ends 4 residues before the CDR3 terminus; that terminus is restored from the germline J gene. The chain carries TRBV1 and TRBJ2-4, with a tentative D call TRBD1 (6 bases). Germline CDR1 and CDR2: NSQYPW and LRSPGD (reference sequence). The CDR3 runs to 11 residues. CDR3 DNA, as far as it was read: TGCACCGGCAGGACAGAAAAC. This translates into CTGRTEN. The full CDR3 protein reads CTGRTENTLYF.

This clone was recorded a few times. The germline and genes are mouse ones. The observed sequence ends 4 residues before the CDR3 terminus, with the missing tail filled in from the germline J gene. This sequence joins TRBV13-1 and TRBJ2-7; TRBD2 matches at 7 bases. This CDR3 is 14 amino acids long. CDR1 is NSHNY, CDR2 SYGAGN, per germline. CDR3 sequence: CASSDRLGEDEQYF. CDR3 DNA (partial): TGTGCCAGCAGTGATCGGCTGGGGGAAGAT.